This entry features one T cell receptor (beta chain) sequence. TCRdb reprocessed the 5' RACE reads and stores each CDR3 protein as one record, lacking DNA. The sample's table shows around 380,000 distinct CDR3 sequences. This record belongs to a study of monozygotic twins with inflammatory bowel disease. Germline CDR1 SGDLS, CDR2 YYNGEE. There are 17 residues in the CDR3. This sequence joins TRBV9 and TRBJ2-3; there is no DNA to check the TCRdb D call of TRBD2. The sequence was obtained from a human donor with ulcerative colitis or Crohn's disease, or a healthy co-twin of an affected twin (not recorded which). Input material: blood. The CDR3: CASGGLAGGRATDTQYF. Full variable domain (missing parts from reference TRBV9 and TRBJ2-3): DSGVTQTPKHLITATGQRVTLRCSPRSGDLSVYWYQQSLDQGLQFLIQYYNGEERAKGNILERFSAQQFPDLHSELNLSSLELGDSALYFCASGGLAGGRATDTQYFGPGTRLTVL.